This T cell receptor (beta chain) was captured by sequencing in a study of T-cell memory formation after mild COVID-19. With 4 bases clipped from V and 3 bases from J, the junction kept 8 bases outside the gene matches. Germline CDR1 and CDR2: MGHRA and YSYEKL. CDR3 size: 15 residues. In TCRdb, the 5' RACE reads were re-called with MiXCR into one record per CDR3 protein. The sample has around 250,000 distinct CDR3 sequences, approximately 16% seen once. Study-wide points: Day 15 to 85 contracting clones showed balanced CD4/CD8; day 15 to 37 expanders favored CD4+.

On this clonotype itself: Its cognate antigen is unknown.

The J gene is TRBJ2-7, the V gene TRBV4-1; 8 nucleotides match TRBD1. Specimen: PBMCs or a T cell subset sorted from them (not recorded which). This receptor was obtained from a man aged 18-30 years who had mild COVID-19 (a few samples of this study predate the infection). Cell type and time point are not known. The CDR3 loop is CASSPGTGPNYEQYF. Written as DNA, the CDR3 is TGCGCCAGCAGCCCGGGGACAGGCCCCAACTACGAGCAGTACTTC.